The table lists the clone carrying this TCR beta chain with a few counts. This specimen belongs to a study of blood T cell repertoires in COVID-19. About the study: The study drew acute and convalescent COVID-19 samples from the United States, Italy and Spain. PBMCs, B-cell-depleted T cells, or T cells were the source of the cDNA or gDNA that made up the material.

In the authors' workflow: Amplification of reference gene primers provided the estimated nucleated cell counts. Sequencing was performed with immunoSEQ multiplex PCR; in TCRdb, only in-frame clones are kept and a portion is missing. The D gene and trimming were derived from the DNA, and the V and J assignments and clone size from that table. The sample has approximately 190,000 clones, roughly 80% seen once. The receptor was derived from a woman aged 40 to 50 with acute or convalescent COVID-19. The sample consisted of peripheral blood.

The chain's CDR3 is CASSQDGVAGRYEQYF. The CDR3 DNA reads TGTGCCAGCAGCCAAGATGGGGTAGCGGGAAGGTACGAGCAGTACTTC. The chain uses TRBV3-1 (or the pseudogene TRBV3-2) and TRBJ2-7; 8 bases match TRBD2. V lost 0 bases to trimming and J lost 4 bases; unmatched junction nucleotides: 8. The CDR3 has 16 amino acids. Germline values: CDR1 LGHDT, CDR2 YNNKEL (reference sequence).